This TCR beta chain was obtained from a study of blood T cell repertoires in COVID-19 (dated by TCRdb to about 2020). With respect to the entire study: Samples from collaborators originated in the United States, Italy and Spain and spanned both the acute and convalescent phases of COVID-19. The material from the prospective study consisted of cDNA or gDNA derived from T cells, B-cell-depleted T cells, or PBMCs. Subjects who had been exposed to COVID-19, were actively infected with it, or had recovered from it provided the deeply sampled blood TCRbeta repertoires that made up the dataset. A freely available public database, intended as a resource for researchers studying the immune response to SARS-CoV-2, is where the repertoires were released. The samples were drawn from two sources: the first 160 participants of the ongoing ImmuneRACE study, and over 950 subjects contributed by 6 global collaborators. The sample metadata nearly always contained a de-identified subject ID, COVID-19 status, age in years and sex. Where available, HLA class I and class II types were obtained from metadata supplied by the sample provider rather than from assay-based typing.

Each collaborating institution followed its own protocols to collect whole blood in K2EDTA tubes. For TCRbeta analysis, collaborators shipped samples as frozen whole blood, isolated PBMCs, or DNA extracted from either of those sample types. Overall study outcomes, separate from this receptor: How much clinical and demographic metadata was included differed by source and by participant, and the metadata was provided uncurated.

Concerning this clone itself: Its specific antigen is unknown. Nothing much larger sits one base from this clone, and base qualities are not available.

TCRbeta CDR3 regions were amplified from genomic DNA using the immunoSEQ Assay, a bias-controlled multiplex PCR. For the original study's pipeline: Nucleated cell counts per sample were estimated from amplification of reference gene primers within the assay. To quantify the absolute abundance of each unique TCRbeta CDR3 rearrangement, sequence reads were collapsed and filtered. Productive Simpson clonality was computed per sample as the square root of Simpson's diversity index over productive rearrangements. In TCRdb, the immuneACCESS table is reduced to in-frame sequences with V and J assigned. These tables do not hold every clone; where another copy was compared, an unresolved V gene accounts for under half, and the others remain unexplained. The V and J calls and clone size come from that table; D and trimming were worked out from the DNA. This sample comprises 55,000 to 75,000 clones, about 86% of them detected only once. The top ten hold roughly 4% of the sample.

CDR1 and CDR2 are read off the germline V gene (reference sequence) as SGHNT and YYREEE. V is shortened by 0 bases, J by 0 bases, and the region joining them spans 7 bases. Including the terminal cysteine and phenylalanine, the CDR3 comprises 14 residues. Of the read, only the CDR3 DNA is kept; its 42 bases are in frame from base 1. Sequencing was done on a sample of peripheral blood. This receptor chain uses TRBV5-4 and TRBJ2-7, with TRBD2 tentatively as D gene (5 bases match). This clonotype was obtained from a man in his fifties with acute or convalescent COVID-19. The base sequence is TGTGCCAGCAGCTTGGCTGGGAGCTCCTACGAGCAGTACTTC. Translated, this is CASSLAGSSYEQYF.